These T cell receptor beta chains were read from a single sample in a study of molecular identifiers for immune sequencing clone quantification. TCRdb passed the PCR reads through MiXCR, listing each CDR3 protein once. Here the sample spans thousands of distinct CDR3 sequences, around a third being singletons. Sequenced material: naive CD8+ T cells from blood, with Jurkat cell RNA spiked in. These receptors were obtained from a human donor in good health. Some libraries in this study had Jurkat cell RNA spiked in. CDR3s include the opening cysteine and the closing phenylalanine or tryptophan. The D gene is left open where the match is weak. A clone size is listed for some rows: how often the clone was seen (once, few, many), or a class if it is expanded.

clone size: -; J gene: TRBJ2-7; CDR3 length: 14; V gene: TRBV4-3; D gene: TRBD2; CDR3 protein: CASSTGGPRDEQYF; CDR3 DNA: TGCGCCAGCAGTACGGGGGGACCCCGGGATGAGCAGTACTTC
clone size: few; J gene: TRBJ2-2; CDR3 length: 14; V gene: TRBV7-9; D gene: -; CDR3 protein: CASTAVVGTGELIF; CDR3 DNA: TGTGCCAGCACCGCTGTCGTCGGCACCGGGGAGCTGATTTTT
clone size: few; J gene: TRBJ2-7; CDR3 length: 15; V gene: TRBV5-3; D gene: -; CDR3 protein: CASSLGGPHSYEQYF; CDR3 DNA: TGTGCCAGCAGCTTGGGGGGCCCTCACTCCTACGAGCAGTACTTC
clone size: medium-sized; J gene: TRBJ2-3; CDR3 length: 12; V gene: TRBV7-9; D gene: -; CDR3 protein: CASSPGGDTQYF; CDR3 DNA: TGTGCCAGCAGCCCCGGAGGCGATACGCAGTATTTT
clone size: -; J gene: TRBJ1-2; CDR3 length: 15; V gene: TRBV4-1; D gene: -; CDR3 protein: CASSQEGGRGYGYTF; CDR3 DNA: TGCGCCAGCAGCCAAGAGGGGGGCAGGGGCTATGGCTACACCTTC
clone size: once; J gene: TRBJ2-7; CDR3 length: 13; V gene: TRBV5-6; D gene: -; CDR3 protein: CASSLGGYYEQYF; CDR3 DNA: TGTGCCAGCAGCCTAGGCGGGTACTACGAGCAGTACTTC
clone size: large; J gene: TRBJ1-4; CDR3 length: 15; V gene: TRBV7-8; D gene: -; CDR3 protein: CASSLTNRDNEKLFF; CDR3 DNA: TGTGCCAGCAGCCTGACCAACAGGGACAATGAAAAACTGTTTTTT
clone size: -; J gene: TRBJ1-5; CDR3 length: 13; V gene: TRBV24-1; D gene: -; CDR3 protein: CATSDPGDQPQHF; CDR3 DNA: TGTGCCACCAGTGATCCAGGGGATCAGCCCCAGCATTTT
clone size: -; J gene: TRBJ1-1; CDR3 length: 16; V gene: TRBV28; D gene: -; CDR3 protein: CASSLSLQGGWTEAFF; CDR3 DNA: TGTGCCAGCAGTTTATCGTTGCAGGGAGGGTGGACTGAAGCTTTCTTT
clone size: medium-sized; J gene: TRBJ2-5; CDR3 length: 15; V gene: TRBV25-1; D gene: -; CDR3 protein: CASSEPREVGETQYF; CDR3 DNA: TGTGCCAGCAGTGAACCGCGGGAAGTTGGAGAGACCCAGTACTTC
clone size: medium-sized; J gene: TRBJ2-3; CDR3 length: 18; V gene: TRBV28; D gene: -; CDR3 protein: CASSRLSAGDLGADTQYF; CDR3 DNA: TGTGCCAGCAGTCGACTTTCAGCCGGTGACTTAGGCGCAGATACGCAGTATTTT
clone size: few; J gene: TRBJ1-1; CDR3 length: 14; V gene: TRBV5-1; D gene: -; CDR3 protein: CASSPWDTALEAFF; CDR3 DNA: TGCGCCAGCAGCCCTTGGGACACAGCGTTAGAAGCTTTCTTT
clone size: -; J gene: TRBJ2-1; CDR3 length: 14; V gene: TRBV5-6; D gene: -; CDR3 protein: CASSLLSAYNEQFF; CDR3 DNA: TGTGCCAGCAGCTTGCTTAGTGCCTACAATGAGCAGTTCTTC